This TCR beta chain was sequenced in a study of OX40 agonist ivuxolimab in advanced cancers. Study observations and caveats: Doses of 0.1 to 3.0 mg/kg were accompanied by clonal expansion of CD4+ and CD8+ blood T cells by week 6.

Patients with autoimmune history or systemic immunosuppression were excluded. Sequencing used immunoSEQ multiplex PCR; TCRdb keeps in-frame clones, though not all of them. The data show tens of thousands of clones, with more than 80% seen just once and around 2.9% held by the top ten. A remark on this clone: Its antigen is currently unknown.

This material consisted of CD4+ or CD8+ T cells sorted from blood, taken in a trial of the OX40 agonist ivuxolimab. This TCR was recovered from an adult with an advanced solid tumor such as melanoma, head and neck, liver or kidney cancer.

CDR3 coding DNA: TGTGCCAGCAGCCTCCGGGACCTCCCGGGTAATGAGCAGTTCTTC. Its translation: CASSLRDLPGNEQFF. The chain has TRBV27 and TRBJ2-1; TRBD1 or TRBD2 may be the D gene (5 bases each). The CDR3 extends over 15 amino acids. Germline assignment: CDR1 MNHEY and CDR2 SMNVEV (reference sequence). The V end lost 6 bases, the J end lost 7 bases, and 19 bases lay between the germline ends.